The clone carrying this T cell receptor beta chain was detected only a few times. Its antigen is as yet unknown. This could be a read error, since a much larger clone is one nucleotide away. The entry originates in a study of T cells in Graves' hyperthyroidism and ophthalmopathy. V lost 1 base to trimming and J lost 7 bases; unmatched junction nucleotides: 9. The CDR3 has 16 residues. Germline CDR1 reads LGHDT; CDR2 reads YNNKEL (reference sequence). Researchers took RNA transcripts and amplified the TCR beta CDR3 regions from them. During a first-round RT-PCR of the TCR CDR3, the HTBI primer set was used. TCRdb reanalysed the multiplex PCR reads using MiXCR and keeps one entry per CDR3 protein. The profile covers around 300,000 distinct CDR3 sequences, with roughly 19% appearing a single time and about two fifths taken by the ten largest. General study results and limits: Median prediction lead before ophthalmopathy onset was 5 to 7.5 months with the model.

This clonotype was obtained from a man in his fifties or sixties with Graves' ophthalmopathy. Sequenced: blood. The chain carries TRBV3-1 and TRBJ2-1; 8 nucleotides match TRBD2. The chain's CDR3 is CASSQVTGGPGNEQFF. Written as DNA, the CDR3 is TGTGCCAGCAGCCAAGTAACGGGAGGGCCTGGGAATGAGCAGTTCTTC.